Reported below is one T cell receptor (beta chain). The junction departs from germline at one end; a sequencing error may be responsible. The data stem from a study of blood T cell repertoires in COVID-19. For the study at large: PBMCs, B-cell-depleted T cells, or T cells were the source of the cDNA or gDNA that made up the material.

Germline V lookup: CDR1 SGHTA, CDR2 FQGNSA. The CDR3 spans 14 residues. In the original processing: Amplification of reference gene primers provided the estimated nucleated cell counts. Libraries were prepared by immunoSEQ multiplex PCR; TCRdb keeps only in-frame clonotypes and omits some of them. V and J calls and clone size are as listed in that table; D and trimming were resolved from the DNA. The table includes 200,000 to 300,000 clones, 80% to 90% detected once. The age range of participants was about 18 to 89 years, with residence in under 25 US areas. Which cohort a participant joined came from the clinical history participants gave.

The source of this sequence is a woman in her forties who had been exposed to COVID-19. The rearrangement joins TRBV7-2 to TRBJ1-2; 10 bases line up with TRBD1. Material: PBMCs or T cells enriched from blood (not recorded which). As DNA, the CDR3 is TGTGCCAGTGGCCCTGTGGGGGACAGGGGCCGCCTGTACTTC. Translation gives CASGPVGDRGRLYF.